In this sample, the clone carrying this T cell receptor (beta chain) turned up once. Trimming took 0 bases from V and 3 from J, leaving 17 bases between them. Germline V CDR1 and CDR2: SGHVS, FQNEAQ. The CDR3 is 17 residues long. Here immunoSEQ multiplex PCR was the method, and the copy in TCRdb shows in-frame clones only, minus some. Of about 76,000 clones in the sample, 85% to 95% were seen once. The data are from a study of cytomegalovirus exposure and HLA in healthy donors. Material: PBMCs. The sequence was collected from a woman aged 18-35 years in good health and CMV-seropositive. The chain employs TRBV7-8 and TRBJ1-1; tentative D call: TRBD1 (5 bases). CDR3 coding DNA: TGTGCCAGCAGCTTAGCGTTTGCAGGGATGATGCACACTGAAGCTTTCTTT. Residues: CASSLAFAGMMHTEAFF.